A single sample is the source of the 23 T cell receptor beta chains below, sequenced in a study of blood T cells in healthy people across ages. The use of a sample-barcoded 5' primer and a J-beta primer mix characterized a second PCR of roughly 7 to 11 cycles. MiXCR, run by TCRdb on the 5' RACE reads, gives a single entry per CDR3 protein. The profile shows approximately 780,000 distinct CDR3 sequences, about 26% of them singletons. The same sample was also studied in work on T cells of mothers and their children.

The sample comprised blood. The receptors come from a boy aged 5-17 years in good health.

With regard to this clonotype: It is likely a read error, because the conserved phenylalanine at the end of the CDR3 is missing. The chain uses TRBV12-3 or TRBV12-4 and TRBJ2-5; 14 nucleotides match TRBD2. The CDR3 is 15 amino acids. The junction had 9 bases not matched to a gene; V was cut back by 4 bases and J by 11 bases. The CDR3 coding sequence is TGTGCCAGCAGTTCGGGACTAGCGGGAGTAAGAGAGCAGTACGTC. Protein product: CASSSGLAGVREQYV.

The rearrangement uses TRBV6-1 and TRBJ1-2; D call uncertain. The germline V gene has CDR1 MNHNS and CDR2 SASEGT. The CDR3 loop spans 12 amino acids. Between the trimmed V and J ends, which lost 2 bases and 4 bases, there was a span of 5 bases. CDR3 sequence reads: CASSEPLYGYTF. DNA of the CDR3: TGTGCCAGCAGTGAACCCCTCTATGGCTACACCTTC.

This chain joins TRBV9 and TRBJ1-5, with D hard to call. CDR3 length: 15 residues. Germline V gene lookup returns CDR1 SGDLS and CDR2 YYNGEE. Trimming shortened V by 4 bases and J by 1 base, and 12 bases separated the two germline ends. CDR3 in amino acids: CASSPRVGSNQPQHF. CDR3 DNA: TGTGCCAGCAGCCCTAGGGTAGGGAGCAATCAGCCCCAGCATTTT.

This sequence joins TRBV18 and TRBJ2-5; 7 nucleotides match TRBD2. Germline CDR1 and CDR2: KGHSH and LQKENI. Losses at the gene ends were 6 bases for V and 11 bases for J; bases not matched to a gene: 9. The CDR3 extends over 12 amino acids. The CDR3, as DNA: TGTGCCAGCTCCCCGGAGGGAGGGGAGCAGTACTTC. Residues: CASSPEGGEQYF.

J is TRBJ2-3 and V is TRBV5-1; 10 bases map to TRBD1. CDR3 length equals 15 residues. Germline CDR1 is SGHRS and CDR2 is YFSETQ. The junction had 4 bases not matched to a gene; V was cut back by 0 bases and J by 6 bases. This CDR3 reads CASSLAWGQGDTQYF. Here the CDR3 DNA reads TGCGCCAGCAGCTTGGCCTGGGGACAGGGGGATACGCAGTATTTT. The complete variable domain, with remaining parts taken from reference TRBV5-1 and TRBJ2-3, reads KAGVTQTPRYLIKTRGQQVTLSCSPISGHRSVSWYQQTPGQGLQFLFEYFSETQRNKGNFPGRFSGRQFSNSRSEMNVSTLELGDSALYLCASSLAWGQGDTQYFGPGTRLTVL.

This rearrangement joins TRBV20-1 to TRBJ2-5; 9 bases match TRBD2. Germline CDR1 is DFQATT and CDR2 is SNEGSKA (reference sequence). The CDR3 loop spans 16 amino acids. Trimming took 7 bases from V and 7 from J; bases not matched to a gene: 19. The CDR3 protein is CSVPDSGGPLVGTQYF. Here the CDR3 DNA reads TGCAGTGTCCCGGATAGCGGGGGCCCACTAGTGGGGACCCAGTACTTC.

The V and J genes are TRBV28 and TRBJ1-2, with TRBD1 identical over 8 bases. Unmatched junction bases numbered 15, after V lost 11 bases and J lost 7 bases. CDR1 is MDHEN and CDR2 is SYDVKM in the germline V gene. The CDR3 is 14 residues long. In DNA form, the CDR3 reads TGTGCCGGCAATACCGCGGACAGGGCTGCTGGCTACACCTTC. The encoded protein is CAGNTADRAAGYTF.

This clonotype was seen a handful of times. The chain couples TRBV18 to TRBJ2-7, with 11 bases that match TRBD2. The germline CDR1 and CDR2 sequences are KGHSH and LQKENI. The trim removed 6 bases at V and 7 bases at J, leaving 8 bases unmatched. The CDR3 runs 14 residues. The CDR3 reads CASSPSGGPGEQYF. For the CDR3, the DNA is TGTGCCAGCTCGCCTAGCGGGGGGCCCGGGGAGCAGTACTTC.

This chain connects TRBV6-1 to TRBJ2-7, with 7 bases fitting TRBD1. The germline V gene has CDR1 MNHNS and CDR2 SASEGT. This CDR3 has 17 residues. V lost 3 bases and J lost 2; bases outside the gene matches: 13. The CDR3 protein is CASSESLSGTETYEQYF. In DNA, the CDR3 is TGTGCCAGCAGTGAGTCTCTCTCGGGGACAGAGACCTACGAGCAGTACTTC.

This clonotype has only a few counts. The chain is built from TRBV29-1 and TRBJ1-5; 9 nucleotides line up with TRBD1. Germline V gives CDR1 SQVTM, CDR2 ANQGSEA. CDR3 length: 15 residues. V dropped 6 bases and J dropped 2; count of bases not matched to a gene: 8. CDR3 bases: TGCAGCGTGGAGGGGGACAGGGCTTGCAATCAGCCCCAGCATTTT. It translates to CSVEGDRACNQPQHF.

The chain links TRBV3-1 to TRBJ1-6; D might be TRBD1 (5 bases). This CDR3 region has 15 residues. CDR1 and CDR2 from the germline V gene are LGHDT and YNNKEL (reference sequence). V was pared by 5 bases and J by 9 bases, with 17 bases between. For the CDR3, the DNA is TGTGCCAGCAGCGGCCCAGGGCCCGTCAGTTCACCCCTCCACTTT. Protein sequence: CASSGPGPVSSPLHF.

The chain employs TRBV28 and TRBJ1-2; D remains unclear. CDR1 MDHEN and CDR2 SYDVKM come from the germline V gene. The length of the CDR3 is 13 residues. V lost 3 bases and J lost 1, with 6 bases in between. Written as DNA, the CDR3 is TGTGCCAGCAGTTTTCGGGTTAACTATGGCTACACCTTC. This translates into CASSFRVNYGYTF.

This chain uses TRBV6-1 with TRBJ1-2; D is unresolved. Trimming removed 3 bases at V and 4 bases at J, with 15 bases between. This CDR3 comprises 15 residues. In germline, CDR1 is MNHNS, CDR2 SASEGT. The CDR3 nucleotides are TGTGCCAGCAGTGACAGATCTTCCGGCCTCTATGGCTACACCTTC. It codes for CASSDRSSGLYGYTF.

This clonotype was detected a few times. J is TRBJ2-7 and V is TRBV9; TRBD2 matches 7 bases. V lost 2 bases and J lost 4; bases outside the gene matches: 9. The CDR3 is 15 residues long. Per germline, CDR1 SGDLS and CDR2 YYNGEE. The CDR3 loop reads CASSVGPAGIYEQYF. CDR3 nucleotide sequence: TGTGCCAGCAGCGTGGGGCCAGCGGGGATATACGAGCAGTACTTC.

This clonotype was seen a handful of times. The chain joins TRBV7-2 to TRBJ2-5, with 15 bases that match TRBD2. Trimming took 6 bases from V and 5 from J; bases not matched to a gene: 10. The CDR3 is 17 residues long. From germline, CDR1 is SGHTA and CDR2 FQGNSA. DNA for the CDR3: TGTGCCAGCAGATCCGGACTAGCGGGGGGGTCAGGGGAGACCCAGTACTTC. This encodes CASRSGLAGGSGETQYF.

This clonotype has just a few counts. This chain connects TRBV30 to TRBJ2-1; 9 bases fit TRBD1. The CDR3 consists of 14 residues. Germline trimming cut 2 bases from V and 9 bases from J; bases unmatched to any gene: 8. Germline V gene data show CDR1 as GTSNPN and CDR2 as SVGIG (reference sequence). The chain's CDR3 is CAWSSDRGKGEQFF. As DNA, the CDR3 is TGTGCCTGGAGTTCGGACAGGGGAAAAGGTGAGCAGTTCTTC.

V is TRBV6-1 and J is TRBJ1-5; 11 nucleotides line up with TRBD1. The CDR3 runs to 17 residues. Germline CDR1 reads MNHNS; CDR2 reads SASEGT. V lost 5 bases and J lost 2; bases outside the gene matches: 8. CDR3 coding DNA: TGTGCCAGCAGTAAGGGACAGGGGGTAGGAGGCAATCAGCCCCAGCATTTT. It translates to CASSKGQGVGGNQPQHF.

The V and J genes are TRBV11-2 and TRBJ1-5; tentatively, D is TRBD1 (5 bases). This CDR3 has 16 residues. The germline gives CDR1 SGHAT, CDR2 FQNNGV. The germline V and J ends were trimmed by 3 bases and 7 bases, with 19 bases remaining between them. The CDR3 region has the DNA TGTGCCAGCAGCTTCGGCCGGGGCCCGGGAAAACAGCCCCAGCATTTT. It encodes CASSFGRGPGKQPQHF.

This clonotype was picked up one time. The chain couples TRBV7-8 to TRBJ2-5; D unclear. The DNA end lines up better with TRBJ2-7; the J call may be wrong. This CDR3 spans 17 amino acids. The germline V gene encodes CDR1 SGHVS and CDR2 FQNEAQ. This chain's CDR3 is CASSFPIRQPSSYEQYF. In nucleotides, the CDR3 is TGTGCCAGCAGCTTCCCGATTAGGCAGCCTAGCTCCTACGAGCAGTACTTC.

In this sample, this clonotype turned up a few times. V is TRBV5-1 and J is TRBJ2-3; the match to TRBD2 covers 9 bases. The ends lost 6 bases at V and 0 bases at J; junction bases unmatched: 5. Germline values: CDR1 SGHRS, CDR2 YFSETQ. The CDR3 has 15 residues. The CDR3 DNA is TGCGCCAGCAACAGACTAGCGGATAGCACAGATACGCAGTATTTT. It translates to CASNRLADSTDTQYF.

This clonotype came up a few times. V gene TRBV11-3 combines with J gene TRBJ1-3, with 7 bases lining up with TRBD1. This CDR3 has 15 amino acids. Germline CDR1 is SGHNT and CDR2 is YENEEA. The J segment lost 0 bases and the V segment lost 2 bases, leaving 1 base of the junction unmatched. CDR3 bases: TGTGCCAGCAGCTTACAGGGGGGCTCTGGAAACACCATATATTTT. Protein: CASSLQGGSGNTIYF. Combining the CDR3 with reference TRBV11-3 and TRBJ1-3 gives the whole variable domain EAGVVQSPRYKIIEKKQPVAFWCNPISGHNTLYWYLQNLGQGPELLIRYENEEAVDDSQLPKDRFSAERLKGVDSTLKIQPAELGDSAVYLCASSLQGGSGNTIYFGEGSWLTVV.

The V and J genes are TRBV12-5 and TRBJ2-5; TRBD1 agrees at 7 bases. The CDR3 spans 14 residues. CDR1 LGHNT and CDR2 FRNRAP come from the germline V gene. V trimming: 1 base; J trimming: 5 bases; junction bases outside the gene matches: 4. In nucleotides, the CDR3 is TGTGCTAGTGGTTTGGAGGGGGCTTTGGAGACCCAGTACTTC. Protein product: CASGLEGALETQYF.

The chain links TRBV5-1 to TRBJ2-7; D is perhaps TRBD2 (6 bases). The CDR3 totals 13 residues. CDR1 is SGHRS and CDR2 is YFSETQ in the germline V gene. V was clipped by 7 bases and J by 3 bases, with 14 bases between them. This chain's CDR3 is CASAYGGDYEQYF. The CDR3 DNA sequence: TGCGCCAGCGCCTACGGCGGGGACTACGAGCAGTACTTC.